Following are 6 T cell receptor beta chains from one sample sequenced in a study of cytomegalovirus exposure and HLA in healthy donors. Both 60 Vbeta primers and 13 Jbeta primers went into the PCR. TCRdb keeps only in-frame clones here, not all; method: immunoSEQ multiplex PCR. This sample has 200,000 to 250,000 clones, with over 65% found just once. The sequenced material came from PBMCs. Receptor source: a young woman in good health and CMV-seronegative.

This sequence joins TRBV7-6 and TRBJ1-3; no firm D call. This CDR3 region has 16 residues. Trimming removed 6 bases at V and 1 base at J, with 16 bases between. Germline V lookup: CDR1 SGHVS, CDR2 FNYEAQ. In DNA form, the CDR3 reads TGTGCCAGCAGTTTTATGGTCGCCAGTTCTGGAAACACCATATATTTT. Protein: CASSFMVASSGNTIYF.

J is TRBJ2-7 and V is TRBV19, with a tentative D call TRBD1 (5 bases). The CDR3 loop spans 13 amino acids. V was pared by 5 bases and J by 3 bases, with 11 bases between. Germline loops: CDR1 LNHDA, CDR2 SQIVND (reference sequence). The CDR3 is CASSVRVNYEQYF. The CDR3 region has the DNA TGTGCCAGTAGTGTCAGGGTCAACTACGAGCAGTACTTC.

This clone occurred once. At one end, the junction sequence differs from germline, possibly due to a read error. The V call is TRBV18, the J call TRBJ2-1; 11 positions match TRBD1. Germline assignment: CDR1 KGHSH and CDR2 LQKENI. This CDR3 has 15 residues. For the CDR3, the DNA is TGTGCCAGCTCACGGGACAGGGGGACCTACAATGGGCAGTTCTTC. Translated: CASSRDRGTYNGQFF.

The chain carries TRBV19 and TRBJ2-2, with 7 bases lining up with TRBD1. Germline CDR1 is LNHDA and CDR2 is SQIVND (reference sequence). CDR3 size: 16 residues. The trim removed 5 bases at V and 1 base at J, leaving 7 bases unmatched. CDR3 sequence (DNA): TGTGCCAGTAGTTGGAAGGGGGCGCGGAACACCGGGGAGCTGTTTTTT. Translation gives CASSWKGARNTGELFF.

The rearrangement links TRBV7-2 to TRBJ2-4; 7 nucleotides line up with TRBD2. With V trimmed by 3 bases and J by 7 bases, 6 bases remained unmatched. The CDR3 spans 14 residues. Germline V gene sequence: CDR1 SGHTA, CDR2 FQGNSA. CDR3 sequence: CASSLSGTENIQYF. The CDR3 nucleotides read TGTGCCAGCAGCTTGAGCGGGACGGAGAACATTCAGTACTTC. The whole variable domain, filled in from reference TRBV7-2 and TRBJ2-4, reads GAGVSQSPSNKVTEKGKDVELRCDPISGHTALYWYRQSLGQGLEFLIYFQGNSAPDKSGLPSDRFSAERTGGSVSTLTIQRTQQEDSAVYLCASSLSGTENIQYFGAGTRLSVL.

V usage is TRBV5-1 and J usage is TRBJ2-2; TRBD1 agrees at 8 bases. CDR1 and CDR2 (germline): SGHRS, YFSETQ. The CDR3 spans 18 residues. The trim removed 0 bases at V and 7 bases at J, leaving 14 bases unmatched. The CDR3: CASSLEVAGQDFGGELFF. The CDR3 nucleotides read TGCGCCAGCAGCTTGGAGGTTGCGGGACAGGATTTCGGCGGGGAGCTGTTTTTT.